The 30 T cell receptor beta chains listed next were all sequenced from one sample in a study of blood T cell repertoires in COVID-19. Some clones are missing from TCRdb's copy, which holds only in-frame ones; the method was immunoSEQ multiplex PCR. The sample has about 90,000 clones; less than 85% are singletons. The sample consisted of peripheral blood. These receptors were collected from a man between 65 and 79 years old with acute or convalescent COVID-19.

This clone was observed a single time. This rearrangement joins TRBV7-2 to TRBJ1-6; D unresolved. CDR1 is SGHTA, CDR2 FQGNSA, per germline. This CDR3 is 14 amino acids long. The ends were cut back, 1 base at V and 8 bases at J, with 9 bases in the middle. This CDR3 reads CASSLVNRDSPLHF. CDR3 DNA: TGTGCCAGCAGCTTAGTAAACCGGGATTCACCCCTCCACTTT. Variable domain in full (rest from reference TRBV7-2 and TRBJ1-6): GAGVSQSPSNKVTEKGKDVELRCDPISGHTALYWYRQSLGQGLEFLIYFQGNSAPDKSGLPSDRFSAERTGGSVSTLTIQRTQQEDSAVYLCASSLVNRDSPLHFGNGTRLTVT.

V is TRBV7-9 and J is TRBJ2-5; 9 bases agree with TRBD2. Germline lookup yields CDR1 SEHNR and CDR2 FQNEAQ (reference sequence). The length of the CDR3 is 15 residues. J lost 5 bases, V lost 5 bases, and 9 bases had no gene match. CDR3 sequence: CASSPTGTSWETQYF. CDR3 bases: TGTGCCAGCAGCCCAACTGGGACTAGCTGGGAGACCCAGTACTTC.

The chain recombines TRBV6-1 with TRBJ1-5; 8 bases line up with TRBD1. CDR1 and CDR2 (germline): MNHNS, SASEGT. The CDR3 is 16 amino acids. The V segment lost 1 base and the J segment 4 bases; nucleotides outside the gene matches: 6. CDR3 sequence (DNA): TGTGCCAGCAGTGAAGGAAGGACAGGGAATAATCAGCCCCAGCATTTT. Protein: CASSEGRTGNNQPQHF.

There are a few counts of this clone. J is TRBJ1-2 and V is TRBV28, with TRBD1 identical over 9 bases. CDR3 length: 13 residues. The germline CDR1 and CDR2 sequences are MDHEN and SYDVKM. J lost 5 bases, V lost 6 bases, and 4 bases had no gene match. This CDR3 reads CASRIGTGYGYTF. In DNA form, the CDR3 reads TGTGCCAGCAGGATCGGGACAGGGTATGGCTACACCTTC.

J is TRBJ1-5 and V is TRBV6-5; no reliable D call. V lost 0 bases and J 8 bases, leaving 11 bases between the germline ends. Germline V gene sequence: CDR1 MNHEY, CDR2 SVGAGI. The CDR3 contains 14 residues. The CDR3 is CASSYSRGREPQHF. The CDR3 nucleotides read TGTGCCAGCAGTTACTCCAGAGGGCGTGAGCCCCAGCATTTT.

The chain couples TRBV2 to TRBJ1-4; a weak D match, TRBD1 (5 bases). Trimming took off 6 bases at V and 0 bases at J, with 11 bases between the two ends. This CDR3 has 15 residues. Germline V lookup: CDR1 SNHLY, CDR2 FYNNEI. In DNA, the CDR3 is TGTGCCAGCAGCGGGGGACCCGCAACTAATGAAAAACTGTTTTTT. Translation: CASSGGPATNEKLFF.

The rearrangement links TRBV2 to TRBJ2-1; 8 bases are shared with TRBD2. Germline lookup yields CDR1 SNHLY and CDR2 FYNNEI. The CDR3 runs 15 residues. V gave up 1 base and J gave up 9 bases; unmatched junction bases: 8. The CDR3 DNA sequence: TGTGCCAGCAGTGAAGGGGGGTCGACTAGCGCTGAGCAGTTCTTC. Its translation is CASSEGGSTSAEQFF.

The genes are TRBV5-4 and TRBJ2-7; weak D call: TRBD2 (5 bases). In germline, CDR1 is SGHNT, CDR2 YYREEE (reference sequence). V was clipped by 4 bases and J by 7 bases, with 15 bases between them. CDR3 length: 13 amino acids. CDR3 nucleotide sequence: TGTGCCAGCAGCCAGACCCCGGGAAGGGAGCAGTACGTC. Its translation: CASSQTPGREQYV.

This clone occurred many times. The chain joins TRBV6-5 to TRBJ2-5, with D maybe TRBD2 (6 bases). The V end was cut by 1 base, the J end by 2 bases, with 14 bases between. The CDR3 is 16 amino acids. Germline V gives CDR1 MNHEY, CDR2 SVGAGI. CDR3 DNA sequence: TGTGCCAGCAGTTACTTGAGGGGCCGGGGGCAAGAGACCCAGTACTTC. Amino acids: CASSYLRGRGQETQYF.

This CDR3 is CASSPDTNNEKLFF. CDR3 coding DNA: TGTGCCAGCAGCCCTGACACCAATAATGAAAAACTGTTTTTT. This chain joins TRBV5-4 and TRBJ1-4; D ambiguous. Germline V gives CDR1 SGHNT, CDR2 YYREEE (reference sequence). The CDR3 sequence is 14 residues long. Trimming stripped 4 bases from V and 4 bases from J, with 11 bases between. Filled out from reference TRBV5-4 and TRBJ1-4, the complete variable domain reads ETGVTQSPTHLIKTRGQQVTLRCSSQSGHNTVSWYQQALGQGPQFIFQYYREEENGRGNFPPRFSGLQFPNYSSELNVNALELDDSALYLCASSPDTNNEKLFFGSGTQLSVL.

This rearrangement joins TRBV4-1 to TRBJ1-3, with D possibly being TRBD1 (6 bases). The CDR3 is made up of 18 amino acids. Trimming took off 3 bases at V and 2 bases at J, with 20 bases between the two ends. Germline assignment: CDR1 MGHRA and CDR2 YSYEKL. CDR3 in DNA: TGCGCCAGCAGCCAGATAGGGGGTAGGGGAGTGACTGGAAACACCATATATTTT. Protein product: CASSQIGGRGVTGNTIYF.

This chain joins TRBV6-1 and TRBJ2-1; TRBD1 agrees at 7 bases. Germline values: CDR1 MNHNS, CDR2 SASEGT. The CDR3 has 17 amino acids. V shed 4 bases and J 1 base; nucleotides not matched to a gene: 10. CDR3 protein: CASSGFDRVGSYNEQFF. CDR3 bases: TGTGCCAGCAGTGGGTTTGACAGGGTAGGTTCCTACAATGAGCAGTTCTTC.

The V and J genes are TRBV19 and TRBJ1-6; tentatively, D is TRBD1 (5 bases). The V end lost 9 bases, the J end lost 13 bases, and 28 bases lay between the germline ends. From germline, CDR1 is LNHDA and CDR2 SQIVND (reference sequence). CDR3 length equals 16 residues. The CDR3 spells CASGFGQGQKISPLHF. The CDR3 nucleotides are TGTGCCAGCGGATTCGGGCAGGGCCAAAAAATATCTCCCCTCCACTTT.

The J gene is TRBJ2-3, the V gene TRBV6-5, with 7 bases lining up with TRBD2. The V gene's germline CDR1 is MNHEY and CDR2 SVGAGI. V lost 8 bases to trimming and J lost 8 bases; unmatched junction nucleotides: 1. The CDR3 runs to 10 residues. As DNA, the CDR3 is TGTGCCAGCTGGGGGGGTACGCAGTATTTT. Its protein is CASWGGTQYF.

There are a few counts of this clone. The chain links TRBV7-3 to TRBJ2-5; 7 bases are a match to TRBD2. This CDR3 spans 13 amino acids. Germline V lookup: CDR1 SGHTA, CDR2 FQGTGA. Unmatched junction bases numbered 2, after V lost 4 bases and J lost 3 bases. The CDR3 region has the DNA TGTGCCAGCAGCTCCCGGGGGGAAGAGACCCAGTACTTC. This codes for CASSSRGEETQYF.

The CDR3 sequence: CASSETPTGTSGRNEQFF. The DNA for the CDR3 is TGTGCCAGCAGCGAGACTCCTACCGGGACTAGCGGGCGCAATGAGCAGTTCTTC. V and J are TRBV9 and TRBJ2-1, with TRBD2 identical over 12 bases. The J segment lost 6 bases and the V segment lost 3 bases, leaving 13 bases of the junction unmatched. CDR3 size: 18 residues. Germline values: CDR1 SGDLS, CDR2 YYNGEE.

This clone appeared a few times. This rearrangement joins TRBV5-8 to TRBJ2-7; 8 nucleotides align to TRBD1. The germline CDR1 and CDR2 sequences are SGHTS and YDEGEE. CDR3 size: 13 residues. Trimming removed 2 bases from V and 7 bases from J; junction bases left unmatched: 5. The CDR3 DNA follows: TGTGCCAGCAGCTTCGGGACAGGTTTTGAGCAGTACTTC. Protein product: CASSFGTGFEQYF.

The CDR3 nucleotides are TGTGCCAGCAGCTTAGGACAGGACAGATCCTACGAGCAGTACTTC. This gives the protein CASSLGQDRSYEQYF. The genes are TRBV11-2 and TRBJ2-7, with D possibly TRBD1 on 6 matching bases. This CDR3 has 15 amino acids. Germline CDR1 SGHAT, CDR2 FQNNGV. Trimming removed 1 base from V and 1 base from J, with 11 bases in between.

This clone was seen more than once but under ten times. The chain uses TRBV6-6 and TRBJ2-2, with 12 bases aligning to TRBD1. The CDR3 runs 16 residues. Germline-derived CDR1 and CDR2 are MNHNY and SVGAGI (reference sequence). The V segment lost 6 bases and the J segment 5 bases; nucleotides outside the gene matches: 7. CDR3 residues: CASSQGDRGRTGELFF. The CDR3 DNA sequence: TGTGCCAGCAGCCAAGGGGACAGGGGGCGGACCGGGGAGCTGTTTTTT.

The V gene is TRBV4-1, the J gene TRBJ1-1; possibly TRBD1 for D (5 bases). The V and J ends lost 2 bases and 4 bases respectively, with 17 bases between them. CDR3 length: 16 residues. CDR1 is MGHRA and CDR2 is YSYEKL in the germline V gene. CDR3 loop: CASSQQPGFFGTEAFF. The CDR3 region has the DNA TGCGCCAGCAGCCAACAACCAGGGTTTTTTGGCACTGAAGCTTTCTTT.

This clone was picked up a small number of times. The chain couples TRBV7-9 to TRBJ2-2; D may be TRBD1 (6 bases). The CDR3 consists of 15 residues. Per germline, CDR1 SEHNR and CDR2 FQNEAQ (reference sequence). Trimming removed 1 base from V and 1 base from J, with 7 bases in between. The CDR3 nucleotides read TGTGCCAGCAGCTTAGAACAGGGGAACACCGGGGAGCTGTTTTTT. Translation gives CASSLEQGNTGELFF.

This sequence joins TRBV25-1 and TRBJ2-7, with D uncertain. The V end was cut by 4 bases, the J end by 2 bases, with 3 bases between. The germline V gene has CDR1 MGHDK and CDR2 SYGVNS. The CDR3 extends over 11 amino acids. CDR3 region: CASSGTYEQYF. DNA for the CDR3: TGTGCCAGCAGTGGTACCTACGAGCAGTACTTC.

The chain combines TRBV3-1 (or the pseudogene TRBV3-2) with TRBJ1-6, with D possibly TRBD1 on 5 matching bases. The CDR3 extends over 12 amino acids. Trimming left V 3 bases short and J 13 bases short, with 10 bases between. In germline, CDR1 is LGHDT, CDR2 YNNKEL (reference sequence). The CDR3 loop reads CASSHVGGPLHF. Here the CDR3 DNA reads TGTGCCAGCAGCCATGTTGGGGGGCCCCTCCACTTT.

This rearrangement joins TRBV5-4 to TRBJ2-2; 10 bases agree with TRBD2. The V segment lost 3 bases and the J segment 7 bases; nucleotides outside the gene matches: 12. This CDR3 is 17 amino acids long. Germline V CDR1 and CDR2: SGHNT, YYREEE (reference sequence). The CDR3 protein is CASSSGASGGAGGELFF. The CDR3 DNA sequence: TGTGCCAGCAGCTCCGGGGCCAGCGGGGGGGCCGGCGGGGAGCTGTTTTTT.

The chain combines TRBV7-9 with TRBJ2-3; TRBD1 matches 11 bases. CDR1 and CDR2 from the germline V gene are SEHNR and FQNEAQ (reference sequence). V trimming: 2 bases; J trimming: 3 bases; junction bases outside the gene matches: 7. The CDR3 runs 17 residues. CDR3 coding DNA: TGTGCCAGCAGCTTACCCGGACAGGGGGCATGGACAGATACGCAGTATTTT. Protein product: CASSLPGQGAWTDTQYF.

V gene TRBV29-1 combines with J gene TRBJ1-4; D remains unclear. The CDR3 runs 12 residues. V lost 7 bases, J lost 4 bases, and 10 bases lay in between. Germline V gene data show CDR1 as SQVTM and CDR2 as ANQGSEA. The CDR3, as DNA: TGCAGCGCAAAGGAGGGTAATGAAAAACTGTTTTTT. Translating gives CSAKEGNEKLFF. The full variable domain, rest sourced from reference TRBV29-1 and TRBJ1-4, is SAVISQKPSRDICQRGTSLTIQCQVDSQVTMMFWYRQQPGQSLTLIATANQGSEATYESGFVIDKFPISRPNLTFSTLTVSNMSPEDSSIYLCSAKEGNEKLFFGSGTQLSVL.

The genes are TRBV27 and TRBJ1-5, with D tentatively TRBD1 (5 bases). V lost 6 bases, J lost 7 bases, and 19 bases lay in between. The CDR3 extends over 15 amino acids. Germline V CDR1 and CDR2: MNHEY, SMNVEV (reference sequence). In nucleotides, the CDR3 is TGTGCCAGCAGCCCCAGGGATAGGTTCGGGCAGCCCCAGCATTTT. This sequence encodes CASSPRDRFGQPQHF.

CDR3 region: CASRWRAGGHALQETQYF. The CDR3 DNA follows: TGTGCCAGCCGCTGGCGAGCGGGGGGACACGCCCTTCAAGAGACCCAGTACTTC. The chain recombines TRBV7-2 with TRBJ2-5, with 9 bases aligning to TRBD2. V lost 8 bases to trimming and J lost 2 bases; unmatched junction nucleotides: 18. In germline, CDR1 is SGHTA, CDR2 FQGNSA. CDR3 size: 18 residues. The full variable domain, in which reference TRBV7-2 and TRBJ2-5 provide the parts outside the CDR3, is GAGVSQSPSNKVTEKGKDVELRCDPISGHTALYWYRQSLGQGLEFLIYFQGNSAPDKSGLPSDRFSAERTGGSVSTLTIQRTQQEDSAVYLCASRWRAGGHALQETQYFGPGTRLLVL.

V gene TRBV2 combines with J gene TRBJ2-6; D is undetermined. Trimming pared 6 bases from V and 1 base from J, leaving 10 bases between. Looked up from germline, CDR1 is SNHLY and CDR2 is FYNNEI. The CDR3 runs 15 residues. This CDR3 is CASSGVPSGANVLTF. DNA for the CDR3: TGTGCCAGCAGCGGTGTACCATCTGGGGCCAACGTCCTGACTTTC. Full variable domain (rest looked up from reference TRBV2 and TRBJ2-6): EPEVTQTPSHQVTQMGQEVILRCVPISNHLYFYWYRQILGQKVEFLVSFYNNEISEKSEIFDDQFSVERPDGSNFTLKIRSTKLEDSAMYFCASSGVPSGANVLTFGAGSRLTVL.

The chain has TRBV5-4 and TRBJ2-7; 15 positions agree with TRBD2. The CDR3 extends over 16 amino acids. CDR1 and CDR2 from the germline V gene are SGHNT and YYREEE (reference sequence). Unmatched junction bases numbered 6, after V lost 4 bases and J lost 4 bases. CDR3 region: CASSAGLAGGDYEQYF. CDR3 nucleotide sequence: TGTGCCAGCAGCGCCGGACTAGCGGGGGGGGATTACGAGCAGTACTTC.